These T cell receptor beta chains were read from a single sample in a study of T cell repertoires in cytomegalovirus infection. TCRdb re-called the reads through MiXCR, storing one row per CDR3 protein. The table shows roughly 120,000 distinct CDR3 sequences, with more than 30% occurring only once. These TCRs' antigens remain unknown. The sample here was CD8+ T cells from cultured PBMCs, taken from culture after CMV antigen stimulation. All receptors come from a human donor in good health (CMV status not recorded). Some clones in this sample may be carry-over from other donors' samples. Each CDR3 is given with its conserved first and last residue. A D gene is named only where the DNA matches it firmly. Clone size, where shown, is once, few, many, or a class for clones that have expanded.

>TRBD1|14|TRBJ2-7|-|TRBV7-6
CASSLVGTGVEQYF
TGTGCCAGCAGCTTAGTTGGGACAGGGGTCGAGCAGTACTTC
>-|13|TRBJ2-3|-|TRBV4-3
CASSQLQGNTQYF
TGCGCCAGCAGCCAGTTACAGGGTAATACGCAGTATTTT
>-|14|TRBJ2-7|-|TRBV7-6
CASSLAGSVYEQYF
TGTGCCAGCAGCTTAGCTGGATCCGTCTACGAGCAGTACTTC
>-|12|TRBJ2-1|-|TRBV12-5
CASGLVDNEQFF
TGTGCTAGTGGTTTGGTAGACAATGAGCAGTTCTTC
>-|13|TRBJ1-2|-|TRBV29-1
CSVGVRAAGGYTF
TGCAGCGTTGGTGTGCGGGCTGCGGGAGGCTACACCTTC
>-|13|TRBJ1-5|-|TRBV6-2/TRBV6-3
CASSRRENQPQHF
TGTGCCAGCAGCCGGCGGGAGAATCAGCCCCAGCATTTT
>-|20|TRBJ2-2|once|TRBV18
CASSLWPLAQLRMNIGELFF
TGTGCCAGCTCACTTTGGCCGCTAGCGCAACTACGAATGAACATCGGGGAGCTGTTTTTT
>-|13|TRBJ1-2|few|TRBV19
CASSITTYYGYTF
TGTGCCAGTAGTATAACCACTTACTATGGCTACACCTTC
>TRBD1|16|TRBJ2-1|few|TRBV7-9
CASSLGTGWFGNEQFF
TGTGCCAGCAGCTTGGGGACAGGGTGGTTTGGCAATGAGCAGTTCTTC
>-|14|TRBJ1-4|many|TRBV11-1
CASSFDGNGEKLFF
TGTGCCAGCAGCTTCGATGGGAACGGCGAAAAACTGTTTTTT
>-|16|TRBJ2-5|few|TRBV11-2
CASSLGEAGPPGTQYF
TGTGCCAGCAGCTTAGGGGAAGCGGGCCCACCGGGGACCCAGTACTTC
>TRBD1|16|TRBJ1-1|many|TRBV20-1
CSARRPGGQVNTEAFF
TGCAGTGCTAGACGTCCCGGGGGACAGGTGAACACTGAAGCTTTCTTT
>TRBD1|14|TRBJ2-3|-|TRBV5-1
CASSKGTGTDTQYF
TGCGCCAGCAGCAAAGGGACAGGAACAGATACGCAGTATTTT
>-|14|TRBJ2-2|-|TRBV9
CASSVGGASGELFF
TGTGCCAGCAGCGTAGGAGGGGCCTCCGGGGAGCTGTTTTTT
>-|13|TRBJ1-1|-|TRBV24-1
CATSDIRNTEAFF
TGTGCCACCAGTGATATAAGGAACACTGAAGCTTTCTTT
>TRBD2|15|TRBJ2-7|few|TRBV12-3/TRBV12-4
CASSPPNGGRHGQYF
TGTGCCAGCAGTCCGCCAAACGGGGGGAGACACGGGCAGTACTTC